A single T cell receptor (beta chain) is shown here with its context. Antigen: not known. These data come from a study of beta chain features in type 1 diabetes. Overall study results and limits: Patients' naive, central memory and Treg TCRB repertoires seemed closer to one another than those of healthy donors. When Type 1 diabetes patients were examined, their TCRB CDR3s proved moderately but significantly shorter in all four CD4+ subsets.

Sorting gave populations that all exceeded 98% purity. Germline-derived CDR1 and CDR2 are ENHRY and SYGVKD. The J segment lost 3 bases and the V segment lost 3 bases, leaving 10 bases of the junction unmatched. This CDR3 is 17 amino acids long. Expressed TCRB transcripts were sequenced after all isolated RNA was converted to cDNA. The method was immunoSEQ multiplex PCR; TCRdb's version includes in-frame clones alone and lacks a portion of them. The table has around 360,000 clones, over 9.5% seen once; the top ten hold 0.0095% to 0.011%. This sequence originates from a young woman with type 1 diabetes. What was sequenced was naive CD4+ T cells from blood. The gene calls are TRBV10-3 and TRBJ2-7; TRBD2 matches 11 bases. The CDR3: CAISEGLAGLENYEQYF. The CDR3, as DNA: TGTGCCATCAGTGAAGGACTAGCGGGTCTTGAGAACTACGAGCAGTACTTC.